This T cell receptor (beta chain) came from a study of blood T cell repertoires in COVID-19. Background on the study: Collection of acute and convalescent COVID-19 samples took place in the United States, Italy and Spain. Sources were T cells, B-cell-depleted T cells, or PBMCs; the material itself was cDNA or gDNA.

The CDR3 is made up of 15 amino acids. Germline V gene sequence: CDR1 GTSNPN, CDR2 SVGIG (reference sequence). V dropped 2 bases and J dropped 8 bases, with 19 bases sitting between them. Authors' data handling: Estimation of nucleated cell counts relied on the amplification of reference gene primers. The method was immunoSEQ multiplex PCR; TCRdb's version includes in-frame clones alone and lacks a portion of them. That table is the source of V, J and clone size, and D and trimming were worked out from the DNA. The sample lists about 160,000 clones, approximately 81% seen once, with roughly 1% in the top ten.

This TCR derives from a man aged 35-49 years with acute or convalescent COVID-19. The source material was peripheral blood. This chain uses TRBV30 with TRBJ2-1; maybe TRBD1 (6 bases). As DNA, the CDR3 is TGTGCCTGGAGTCAAGGGTCACAGGGAAACTATGAGCAGTTCTTC. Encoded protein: CAWSQGSQGNYEQFF.